Listed below are T cell receptor beta chains from one sample, sequenced in a study of identical twins. TCRdb re-analysed the 5' RACE reads in MiXCR, keeping a single row per CDR3 protein. In the table there are fewer than 550,000 distinct CDR3 sequences, roughly 13% of which are singletons. These records were also assigned to another study, of yellow fever vaccine responses in identical twins.

The sequenced sample was CD4+ T cells sorted from blood. All receptors derive from a woman younger than 30 in good health. The CDR3 runs from the conserved cysteine through the conserved F or W. D genes are given only for firm matches. Clone size is shown for a subset of rows, as once, few, many or a class of expanded clone.

clone size: NA; V gene: TRBV12-3/TRBV12-4; D gene: TRBD1; J gene: TRBJ2-7; CDR3 DNA: TGTGCCAGCAGCCCCCTAGGACAGGGGGCTTACGAGCAGTACTTC; CDR3 protein: CASSPLGQGAYEQYF
clone size: many; V gene: TRBV6-5; D gene: NA; J gene: TRBJ1-4; CDR3 DNA: TGTGCCAGCAGTTACACCACCGGGACTGATAATGAAAAACTGTTTTTT; CDR3 protein: CASSYTTGTDNEKLFF
clone size: NA; V gene: TRBV3-1; D gene: TRBD2; J gene: TRBJ2-1; CDR3 DNA: TGTGCCAGCAGCCCCAGACTAGCGGGAGGGGCATACAATGAGCAGTTCTTC; CDR3 protein: CASSPRLAGGAYNEQFF
clone size: many; V gene: TRBV12-3/TRBV12-4; D gene: NA; J gene: TRBJ2-7; CDR3 DNA: TGTGCCAGCAGCCGGCCGGGGCCCTACGAGCAGTACTTC; CDR3 protein: CASSRPGPYEQYF
clone size: NA; V gene: TRBV19; D gene: TRBD2; J gene: TRBJ2-1; CDR3 DNA: TGTGCCAGTAGTACCAGGACTAGCGGGGGGGGAAACAATGAGCAGTTCTTC; CDR3 protein: CASSTRTSGGGNNEQFF
clone size: NA; V gene: TRBV15; D gene: NA; J gene: TRBJ2-5; CDR3 DNA: TGTGCCACCAGCAGAGTCCAGCTAGAGACCCAGTACTTC; CDR3 protein: CATSRVQLETQYF
clone size: few; V gene: TRBV10-3; D gene: TRBD2; J gene: TRBJ2-5; CDR3 DNA: TGTGCCATCAGTGAGTCGCGGGGGAGGGAGACCCAGTACTTC; CDR3 protein: CAISESRGRETQYF
clone size: many; V gene: TRBV12-3/TRBV12-4; D gene: NA; J gene: TRBJ2-7; CDR3 DNA: TGTGCCAGCACCCCTGGGGGACAAGCTTACGAGCAGTACTTC; CDR3 protein: CASTPGGQAYEQYF
clone size: NA; V gene: TRBV21-1; D gene: NA; J gene: TRBJ2-1; CDR3 DNA: TGTGCCAGCAGCGGTCCCAAAGACCTGGGGAACAATGAGCAGTTCTTC; CDR3 protein: CASSGPKDLGNNEQFF
clone size: few; V gene: TRBV6-1; D gene: NA; J gene: TRBJ2-6; CDR3 DNA: TGTGCCTCCAAATACGGGAACTCTGGGGCCAACGTCCTGACTTTC; CDR3 protein: CASKYGNSGANVLTF
clone size: NA; V gene: TRBV6-1; D gene: NA; J gene: TRBJ1-1; CDR3 DNA: TGTGCCAGCAGGCCCAGGGCGGATTACACTGAAGCTTTCTTT; CDR3 protein: CASRPRADYTEAFF
clone size: NA; V gene: TRBV5-1; D gene: NA; J gene: TRBJ1-2; CDR3 DNA: TGCGCCAGCAGCTTGGGACAGAAAAGAGGCTACACCTTC; CDR3 protein: CASSLGQKRGYTF
clone size: NA; V gene: TRBV5-4; D gene: NA; J gene: TRBJ2-5; CDR3 DNA: TGTGCCAGCAGCCCCGGCGGGACAGAAGAGACCCAGTACTTC; CDR3 protein: CASSPGGTEETQYF
clone size: few; V gene: TRBV12-3/TRBV12-4; D gene: NA; J gene: TRBJ2-7; CDR3 DNA: TGTGCCAGCAGTTACGAAAGGGGGACTTCCGAGCAGTACTTC; CDR3 protein: CASSYERGTSEQYF
clone size: few; V gene: TRBV7-9; D gene: NA; J gene: TRBJ1-5; CDR3 DNA: TGTGCCAGCAGCTCCCTTGATCAGCCCCAGCATTTT; CDR3 protein: CASSSLDQPQHF
clone size: few; V gene: TRBV25-1; D gene: NA; J gene: TRBJ2-7; CDR3 DNA: TGTGCCAGCAGTGAATCCGGGGACCTCTCCTACGAGCAGTACTTC; CDR3 protein: CASSESGDLSYEQYF
clone size: NA; V gene: TRBV9; D gene: NA; J gene: TRBJ2-1; CDR3 DNA: TGTGCCAGCAGCGTAGATACCTACAATGAGCAGTTCTTC; CDR3 protein: CASSVDTYNEQFF
clone size: few; V gene: TRBV3-1; D gene: NA; J gene: TRBJ1-1; CDR3 DNA: TGTGCCAGCAGCCAGGGTATAGCTGAAGCTTTCTTT; CDR3 protein: CASSQGIAEAFF
clone size: few; V gene: TRBV14; D gene: TRBD2; J gene: TRBJ2-1; CDR3 DNA: TGTGCCAGCAGCCAACTCGGACTCCGGGGGGATGAGCAGTTCTTC; CDR3 protein: CASSQLGLRGDEQFF
clone size: many; V gene: TRBV20-1; D gene: TRBD2; J gene: TRBJ2-1; CDR3 DNA: TGCAGTGCTAGAGTCGGACTAGCGGGAGGTAATGAGCAGTTCTTC; CDR3 protein: CSARVGLAGGNEQFF